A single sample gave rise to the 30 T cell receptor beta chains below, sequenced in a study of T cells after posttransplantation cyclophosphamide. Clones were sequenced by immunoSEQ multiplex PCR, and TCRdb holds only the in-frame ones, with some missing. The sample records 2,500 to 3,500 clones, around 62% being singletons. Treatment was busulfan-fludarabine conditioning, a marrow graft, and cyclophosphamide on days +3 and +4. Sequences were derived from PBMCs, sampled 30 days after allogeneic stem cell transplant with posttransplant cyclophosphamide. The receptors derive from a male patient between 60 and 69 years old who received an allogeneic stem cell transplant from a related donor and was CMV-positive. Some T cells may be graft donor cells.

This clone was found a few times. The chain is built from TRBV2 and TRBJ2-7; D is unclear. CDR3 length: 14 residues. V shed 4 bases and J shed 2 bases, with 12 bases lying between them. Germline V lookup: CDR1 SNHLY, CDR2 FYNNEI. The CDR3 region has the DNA TGTGCCAGCAGTGCCCTGATAGCTACCTACGAGCAGTACTTC. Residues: CASSALIATYEQYF. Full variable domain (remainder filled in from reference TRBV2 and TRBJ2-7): EPEVTQTPSHQVTQMGQEVILRCVPISNHLYFYWYRQILGQKVEFLVSFYNNEISEKSEIFDDQFSVERPDGSNFTLKIRSTKLEDSAMYFCASSALIATYEQYFGPGTRLTVT.

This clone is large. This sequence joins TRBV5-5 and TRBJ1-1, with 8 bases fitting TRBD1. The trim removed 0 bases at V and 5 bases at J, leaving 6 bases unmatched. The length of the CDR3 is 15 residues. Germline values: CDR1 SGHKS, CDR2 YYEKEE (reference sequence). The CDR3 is CASSLGWTGRTEAFF. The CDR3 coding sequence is TGTGCCAGCAGCTTGGGATGGACAGGGAGAACTGAAGCTTTCTTT.

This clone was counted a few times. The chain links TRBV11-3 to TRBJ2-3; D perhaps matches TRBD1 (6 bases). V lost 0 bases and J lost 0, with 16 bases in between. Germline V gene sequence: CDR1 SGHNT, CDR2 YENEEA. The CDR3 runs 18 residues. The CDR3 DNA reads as TGTGCCAGCAGCTTAGATTGGAGTGGGGGCTCGAGCACAGATACGCAGTATTTT. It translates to CASSLDWSGGSSTDTQYF.

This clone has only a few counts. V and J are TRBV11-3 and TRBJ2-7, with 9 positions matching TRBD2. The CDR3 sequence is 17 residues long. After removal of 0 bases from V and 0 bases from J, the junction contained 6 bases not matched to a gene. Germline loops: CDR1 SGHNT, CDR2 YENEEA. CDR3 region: CASSLDSLREGSYEQYF. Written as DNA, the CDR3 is TGTGCCAGCAGCTTAGATTCTTTGCGGGAGGGCTCCTACGAGCAGTACTTC.

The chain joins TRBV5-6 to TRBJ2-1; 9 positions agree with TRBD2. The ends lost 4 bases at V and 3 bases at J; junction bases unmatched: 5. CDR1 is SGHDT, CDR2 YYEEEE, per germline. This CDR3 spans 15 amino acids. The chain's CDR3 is CASSDGGGVYNEQFF. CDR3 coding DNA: TGTGCCAGCAGCGATGGCGGGGGGGTCTACAATGAGCAGTTCTTC.

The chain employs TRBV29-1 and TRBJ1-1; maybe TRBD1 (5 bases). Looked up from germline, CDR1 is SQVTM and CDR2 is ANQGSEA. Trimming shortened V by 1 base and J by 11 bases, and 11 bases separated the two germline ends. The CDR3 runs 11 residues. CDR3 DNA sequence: TGCAGCGTTGAAGGGTTGGACACTGCTTTCTTT. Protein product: CSVEGLDTAFF.

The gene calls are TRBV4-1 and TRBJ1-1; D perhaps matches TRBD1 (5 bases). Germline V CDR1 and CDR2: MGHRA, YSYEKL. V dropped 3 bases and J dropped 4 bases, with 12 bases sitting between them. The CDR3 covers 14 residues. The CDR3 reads CASSQVGGSTEAFF. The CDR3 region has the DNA TGCGCCAGCAGCCAGGTGGGGGGGAGCACTGAAGCTTTCTTT.

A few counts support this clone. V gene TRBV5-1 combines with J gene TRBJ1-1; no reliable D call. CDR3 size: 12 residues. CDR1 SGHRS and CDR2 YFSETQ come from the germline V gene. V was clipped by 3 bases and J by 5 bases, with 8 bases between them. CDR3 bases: TGCGCCAGCAGCTATGGAGGGACTGAAGCTTTCTTT. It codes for CASSYGGTEAFF.

The DNA of the CDR3 is TGTGCCAGCAAGCCGGGACAATCCACCGGGGAGCTGTTTTTT. Protein product: CASKPGQSTGELFF. The chain employs TRBV14 and TRBJ2-2; a possible D gene is TRBD1 (6 bases). Per the germline V gene, CDR1 is SGHDN and CDR2 is FVKESK. The CDR3 length is 14 residues. Trimming removed 7 bases at V and 4 bases at J, with 13 bases between.

CDR3 bases: TGTGCCAGTAGTATTCCCTGGGGAGCAAGGTACTTC. Amino acid sequence: CASSIPWGARYF. V and J are TRBV19 and TRBJ2-4; possible D gene TRBD2, 5 bases. The germline gives CDR1 LNHDA, CDR2 SQIVND (reference sequence). V lost 3 bases and J lost 15, with 15 bases in between. CDR3 size: 12 residues.

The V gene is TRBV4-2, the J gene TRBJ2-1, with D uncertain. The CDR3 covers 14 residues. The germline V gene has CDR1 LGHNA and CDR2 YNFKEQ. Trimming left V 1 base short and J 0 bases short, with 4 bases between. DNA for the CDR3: TGTGCCAGCAGCCAAGGTAGCTCCTACAATGAGCAGTTCTTC. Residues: CASSQGSSYNEQFF.

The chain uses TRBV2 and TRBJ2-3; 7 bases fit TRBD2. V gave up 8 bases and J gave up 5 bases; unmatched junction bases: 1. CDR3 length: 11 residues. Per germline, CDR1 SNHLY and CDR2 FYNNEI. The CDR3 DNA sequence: TGTGCCAGCGGGGGGGGAGATACGCAGTATTTT. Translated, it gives CASGGGDTQYF.

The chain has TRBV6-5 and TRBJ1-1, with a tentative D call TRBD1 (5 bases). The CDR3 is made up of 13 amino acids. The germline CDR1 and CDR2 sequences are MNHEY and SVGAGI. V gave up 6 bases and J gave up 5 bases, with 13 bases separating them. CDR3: CASRAGGGTEAFF. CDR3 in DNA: TGTGCCAGCAGGGCGGGGGGGGGAACTGAAGCTTTCTTT.

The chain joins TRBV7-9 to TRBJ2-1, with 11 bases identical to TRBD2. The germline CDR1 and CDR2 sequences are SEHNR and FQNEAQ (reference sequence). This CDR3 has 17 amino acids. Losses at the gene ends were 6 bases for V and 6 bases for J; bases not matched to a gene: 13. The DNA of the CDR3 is TGTGCCAGCAGTCGACGACTAGCGGGGACCCCTCGCAATGAGCAGTTCTTC. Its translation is CASSRRLAGTPRNEQFF.

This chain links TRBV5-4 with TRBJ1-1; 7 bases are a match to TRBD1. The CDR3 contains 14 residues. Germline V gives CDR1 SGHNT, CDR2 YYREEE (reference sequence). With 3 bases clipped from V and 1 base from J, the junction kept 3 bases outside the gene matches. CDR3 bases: TGTGCCAGCAGCTGGGGACAGACGAACACTGAAGCTTTCTTT. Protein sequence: CASSWGQTNTEAFF. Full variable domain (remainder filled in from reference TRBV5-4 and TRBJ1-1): ETGVTQSPTHLIKTRGQQVTLRCSSQSGHNTVSWYQQALGQGPQFIFQYYREEENGRGNFPPRFSGLQFPNYSSELNVNALELDDSALYLCASSWGQTNTEAFFGQGTRLTVV.

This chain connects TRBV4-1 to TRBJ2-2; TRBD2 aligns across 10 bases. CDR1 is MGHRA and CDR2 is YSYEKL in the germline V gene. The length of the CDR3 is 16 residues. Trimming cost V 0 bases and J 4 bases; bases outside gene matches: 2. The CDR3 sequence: CASSQEAGGPTGELFF. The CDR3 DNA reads TGCGCCAGCAGCCAAGAAGCGGGAGGGCCCACCGGGGAGCTGTTTTTT.

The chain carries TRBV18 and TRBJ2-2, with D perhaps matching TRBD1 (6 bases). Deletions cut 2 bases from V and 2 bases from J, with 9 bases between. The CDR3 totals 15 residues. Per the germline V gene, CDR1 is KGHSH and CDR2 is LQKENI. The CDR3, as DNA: TGTGCCAGCTCACCAGGACAGCGTAACACCGGGGAGCTGTTTTTT. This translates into CASSPGQRNTGELFF.

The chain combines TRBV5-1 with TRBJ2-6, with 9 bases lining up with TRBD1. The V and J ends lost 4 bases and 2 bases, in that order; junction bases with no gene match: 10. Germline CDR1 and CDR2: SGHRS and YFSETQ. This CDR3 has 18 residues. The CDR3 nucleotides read TGCGCCAGCAGCCCCGGGACAGGGTCCCCGACTGGGGCCAACGTCCTGACTTTC. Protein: CASSPGTGSPTGANVLTF.

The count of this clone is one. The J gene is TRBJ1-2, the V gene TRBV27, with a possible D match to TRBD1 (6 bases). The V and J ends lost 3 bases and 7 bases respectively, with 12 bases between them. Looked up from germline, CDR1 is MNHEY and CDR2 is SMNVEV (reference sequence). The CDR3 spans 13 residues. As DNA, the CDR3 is TGTGCCAGCAGTTTGGCAGGGGATCTTGGCTACACCTTC. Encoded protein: CASSLAGDLGYTF.

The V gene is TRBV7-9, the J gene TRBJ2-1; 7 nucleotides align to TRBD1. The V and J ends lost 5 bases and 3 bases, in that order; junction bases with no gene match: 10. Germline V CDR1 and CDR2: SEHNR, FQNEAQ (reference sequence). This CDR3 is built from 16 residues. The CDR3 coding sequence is TGTGCCAGCAGCACAGACAGGGCGAGGGGCTACAATGAGCAGTTCTTC. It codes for CASSTDRARGYNEQFF.

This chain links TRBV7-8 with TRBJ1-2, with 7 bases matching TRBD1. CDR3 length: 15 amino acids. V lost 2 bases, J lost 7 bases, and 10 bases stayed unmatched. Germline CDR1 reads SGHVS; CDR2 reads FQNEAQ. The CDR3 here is CASSLRTGDWSGYTF. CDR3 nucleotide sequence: TGTGCCAGCAGCTTAAGGACAGGAGATTGGAGTGGCTACACCTTC.

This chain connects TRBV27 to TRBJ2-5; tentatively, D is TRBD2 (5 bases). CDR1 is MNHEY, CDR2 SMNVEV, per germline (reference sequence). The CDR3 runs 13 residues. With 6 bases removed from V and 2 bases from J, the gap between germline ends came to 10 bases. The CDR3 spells CASSFPGQETQYF. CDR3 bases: TGTGCCAGCAGCTTCCCGGGGCAAGAGACCCAGTACTTC.

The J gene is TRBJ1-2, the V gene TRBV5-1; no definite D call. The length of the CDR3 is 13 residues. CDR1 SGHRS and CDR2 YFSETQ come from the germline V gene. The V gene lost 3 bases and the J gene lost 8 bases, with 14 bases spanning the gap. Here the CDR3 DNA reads TGCGCCAGCAGCTCGGTTGGAGGGAACGGCTACACCTTC. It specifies CASSSVGGNGYTF.

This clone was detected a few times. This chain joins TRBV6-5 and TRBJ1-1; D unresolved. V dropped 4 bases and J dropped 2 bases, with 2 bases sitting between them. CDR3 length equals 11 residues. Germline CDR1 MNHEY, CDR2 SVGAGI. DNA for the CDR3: TGTGCCAGCAGTTCAAACACTGAAGCTTTCTTT. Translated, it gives CASSSNTEAFF.

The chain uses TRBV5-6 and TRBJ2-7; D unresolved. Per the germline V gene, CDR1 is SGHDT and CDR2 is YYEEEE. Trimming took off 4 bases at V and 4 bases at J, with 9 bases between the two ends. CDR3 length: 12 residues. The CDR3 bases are TGTGCCAGCAGCCGCGTCCGGTACGAGCAGTACTTC. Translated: CASSRVRYEQYF.

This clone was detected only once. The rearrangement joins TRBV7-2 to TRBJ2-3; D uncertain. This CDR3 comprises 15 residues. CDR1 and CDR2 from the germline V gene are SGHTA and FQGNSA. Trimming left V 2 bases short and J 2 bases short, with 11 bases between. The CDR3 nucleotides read TGTGCCAGCAGCTTATTTGGTCACTCCACAGATACGCAGTATTTT. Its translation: CASSLFGHSTDTQYF.

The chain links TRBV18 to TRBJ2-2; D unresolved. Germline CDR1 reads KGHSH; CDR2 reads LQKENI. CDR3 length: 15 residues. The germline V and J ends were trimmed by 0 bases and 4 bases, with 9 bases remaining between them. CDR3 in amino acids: CASSPPHSGTGELFF. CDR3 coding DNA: TGTGCCAGCTCACCACCTCACTCGGGCACCGGGGAGCTGTTTTTT.

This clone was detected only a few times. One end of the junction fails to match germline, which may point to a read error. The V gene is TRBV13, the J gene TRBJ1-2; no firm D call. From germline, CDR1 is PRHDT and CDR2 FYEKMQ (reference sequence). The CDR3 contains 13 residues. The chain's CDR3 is CASSVGGDYGYTF. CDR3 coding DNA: TGTGCCAGCAGCGTAGGCGGGGACTATGGCTACACCTTC.

The chain's CDR3 is CASSLSAGLWNSPLHF. For the CDR3, the DNA is TGTGCCAGCAGTTTATCCGCAGGCTTGTGGAATTCACCCCTCCACTTT. The chain couples TRBV27 to TRBJ1-6; D not certain. The length of the CDR3 is 16 residues. CDR1 and CDR2 (germline): MNHEY, SMNVEV (reference sequence). V gave up 0 bases and J gave up 7 bases, with 13 bases separating them.

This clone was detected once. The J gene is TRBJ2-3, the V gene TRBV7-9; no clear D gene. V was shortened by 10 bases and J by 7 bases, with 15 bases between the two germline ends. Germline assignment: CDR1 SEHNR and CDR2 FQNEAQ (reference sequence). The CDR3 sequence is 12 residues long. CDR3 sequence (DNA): TGTGCCACTAAGATGAATACCAATACGCAGTATTTT. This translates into CATKMNTNTQYF.